Below, one TCR beta chain is given with its context. No antigen is known for it. Naive CD8 cells comprised CD45RO-negative, CCR7-positively selected cells, excluding terminally differentiated effector memory CD45RA+ cells. Donors had no recently reported acute infections or vaccinations and were HIV-negative. The sample originates from a study of shared clonotypes between healthy human individuals. Findings and caveats of the study: On the whole, naive subsets had larger estimated richness than memory subsets had. When compared with the clonotypes that were shared by all four sorted-subset donors, the non-shared clonotypes turned out to have lower generation probabilities.

Sequenced by immunoSEQ multiplex PCR; TCRdb stores in-frame clones only, minus some. Seen here are 550,000 to 750,000 clones, about 91% observed once, and the top ten hold approximately 25%. Germline CDR1 MNHNS, CDR2 SASEGT. Trimming removed 1 base at V and 8 bases at J, with 12 bases between. The CDR3 extends over 14 amino acids. The receptor was derived from a man younger than 40 in good health. This chain joins TRBV6-1 and TRBJ1-5; D gene unclear. Source material: naive CD8+ T cells sorted from blood. The CDR3 region has the DNA TGTGCCAGCAGTGAAGTGGCACCTAGGGAGCCCCAGCATTTT. It specifies CASSEVAPREPQHF.